The 32 T cell receptor beta chains below were found in one sample sequenced in a study of spatial heterogeneity in lung cancer. TCRdb reprocessed the 5' RACE reads via MiXCR and lists one record per CDR3 protein. The table has about 82,000 distinct CDR3 sequences, roughly 13% seen once; the top ten hold around 4.6%. Time point indicated: sample taken at primary tumor resection. Sequencing of whole RNA from tumor, nontumor lung or frozen PBMC involved no sorting. The sequencing here drew on PBMCs, taken at surgery. Source of these receptors: a male donor with early-stage non-small cell lung cancer.

This clonotype was picked up a small number of times. The rearrangement joins TRBV7-9 to TRBJ2-1; TRBD2 matches at 13 bases. CDR1 and CDR2 (germline): SEHNR, FQNEAQ (reference sequence). The CDR3 is 17 residues long. V trimming: 8 bases; J trimming: 4 bases; junction bases outside the gene matches: 11. The CDR3 coding sequence is TGTGCCAGCTCCTCGGGACTAGCGGGGCTATTTTACAATGAGCAGTTCTTC. Translation: CASSSGLAGLFYNEQFF.

This clonotype was counted a few times. The chain recombines TRBV27 with TRBJ2-3; 10 nucleotides align to TRBD2. Unmatched junction bases numbered 17, after V lost 5 bases and J lost 3 bases. Germline CDR1 and CDR2: MNHEY and SMNVEV (reference sequence). There are 19 residues in the CDR3. This CDR3 is CASSPVAGGGRGRTDTQYF. The CDR3 region has the DNA TGTGCCAGCAGTCCTGTAGCGGGAGGAGGGAGAGGTAGGACAGATACGCAGTATTTT.

In this sample, this clonotype turned up many times. This chain joins TRBV9 and TRBJ2-2; D gene uncertain. Germline V gene data show CDR1 as SGDLS and CDR2 as YYNGEE. V gave up 0 bases and J gave up 0 bases, with 6 bases separating them. The CDR3 sequence is 15 residues long. The CDR3 here is CASSVDTSNTGELFF. In DNA, the CDR3 is TGTGCCAGCAGCGTAGACACCTCGAACACCGGGGAGCTGTTTTTT.

This chain joins TRBV29-1 and TRBJ1-1; 9 bases map to TRBD1. The CDR3 totals 13 residues. V dropped 3 bases and J dropped 5; count of bases not matched to a gene: 4. CDR1 is SQVTM, CDR2 ANQGSEA, per germline. The CDR3 sequence: CSVETGGYTEAFF. The CDR3 coding sequence is TGCAGCGTTGAGACAGGGGGATATACTGAAGCTTTCTTT.

The rearrangement links TRBV5-6 to TRBJ2-2, with 11 bases that match TRBD2. Germline V gene data show CDR1 as SGHDT and CDR2 as YYEEEE. V lost 6 bases, J lost 8 bases, and 12 bases stayed unmatched. The CDR3 contains 16 residues. Here the CDR3 reads CASTHSGLAEGGELFF. Here the CDR3 DNA reads TGTGCCAGCACCCACTCGGGACTAGCGGAGGGGGGGGAGCTGTTTTTT.

The genes are TRBV11-2 and TRBJ1-1, with a weak D call TRBD1 (5 bases). Germline CDR1 is SGHAT and CDR2 is FQNNGV. The CDR3 has 13 amino acids. V was clipped by 5 bases and J by 6 bases, with 13 bases between them. CDR3 sequence (DNA): TGTGCCAGCAGCAGGGACCTTCCCTCTGAAGCTTTCTTT. The encoded protein is CASSRDLPSEAFF.

The V and J genes are TRBV20-1 and TRBJ2-5, with 10 positions matching TRBD1. Trimming took 0 bases from V and 5 from J; bases not matched to a gene: 6. The CDR3 length is 15 residues. Germline V gene data show CDR1 as DFQATT and CDR2 as SNEGSKA (reference sequence). The CDR3 bases are TGCAGTGCTAGAGATGGGACAGGGGCATGGGAGACCCAGTACTTC. This sequence encodes CSARDGTGAWETQYF.

The chain carries TRBV3-1 and TRBJ2-5; 10 bases line up with TRBD1. Germline V gives CDR1 LGHDT, CDR2 YNNKEL (reference sequence). This CDR3 has 16 amino acids. Trimming removed 1 base from V and 3 bases from J; junction bases left unmatched: 5. The DNA for the CDR3 is TGTGCCAGCAGCCAAGTCGTCGGGACAGGGGAAGAGACCCAGTACTTC. It yields the protein CASSQVVGTGEETQYF.

The V call is TRBV7-9, the J call TRBJ2-7; D might be TRBD2 (6 bases). CDR1 and CDR2 (germline): SEHNR, FQNEAQ (reference sequence). Deletions cut 5 bases from V and 7 bases from J, with 21 bases between. The CDR3 has 15 residues. CDR3 sequence reads: CASSLRDSVHGEQYF. CDR3 DNA sequence: TGTGCCAGCAGCCTTCGGGACTCCGTCCATGGAGAGCAGTACTTC.

The table lists this clonotype with a few counts. The junction differs from germline at one of its ends, possibly a read error. The CDR3 reads CASSRTSGRVEIF. In nucleotides, the CDR3 is TGTGCCAGCAGCCGGACTAGCGGGAGGGTCGAAATCTTC. The chain carries TRBV5-6 and TRBJ2-1; 15 bases map to TRBD2. Germline lookup yields CDR1 SGHDT and CDR2 YYEEEE. This CDR3 has 13 amino acids.

This clonotype was recorded a few times. The chain combines TRBV24-1 with TRBJ1-1; 8 bases line up with TRBD1. CDR1 and CDR2 (germline): KGHDR, SFDVKD. The trim removed 8 bases at V and 4 bases at J, leaving 5 bases unmatched. The CDR3 consists of 13 residues. The CDR3 region is CATTGQGGTEAFF. In DNA, the CDR3 is TGTGCCACCACCGGACAGGGAGGCACTGAAGCTTTCTTT.

This chain uses TRBV20-1 with TRBJ2-1; TRBD2 aligns across 11 bases. CDR1 is DFQATT and CDR2 is SNEGSKA in the germline V gene (reference sequence). This CDR3 contains 14 residues. V gave up 1 base and J gave up 6 bases; unmatched junction bases: 2. The CDR3 loop reads CSARASGRPNEQFF. CDR3 nucleotides: TGCAGTGCTAGAGCTAGCGGGAGGCCCAATGAGCAGTTCTTC.

The chain joins TRBV29-1 to TRBJ2-5; a weak D match, TRBD2 (7 bases). Between the trimmed V and J ends, which lost 3 bases and 4 bases, there was a span of 15 bases. This CDR3 is built from 14 residues. Looked up from germline, CDR1 is SQVTM and CDR2 is ANQGSEA. As DNA, the CDR3 is TGCAGCGTTGACGGGGGGCGCTTTGGAGAGACCCAGTACTTC. Translation: CSVDGGRFGETQYF.

The V gene is TRBV5-4, the J gene TRBJ2-1; a weak D match, TRBD1 (5 bases). The CDR3 is made up of 16 amino acids. Trimming cost V 3 bases and J 0 bases, with 13 bases left between them. Germline CDR1 and CDR2: SGHNT and YYREEE (reference sequence). The CDR3 DNA reads TGTGCCAGCAGCTCGAATCAGGGAAGCTCCTACAATGAGCAGTTCTTC. This translates into CASSSNQGSSYNEQFF.

This clonotype has at least ten counts. The V gene is TRBV10-1, the J gene TRBJ1-2, with TRBD1 as a possible D gene (6 bases). The CDR3 is made up of 14 amino acids. The germline gives CDR1 WNHNN, CDR2 SYGVQD (reference sequence). V lost 3 bases and J 5 bases, leaving 13 bases between the germline ends. The CDR3 sequence: CASSDYLDSYGYTF. CDR3 nucleotide sequence: TGCGCCAGCAGTGACTACTTGGACAGTTATGGCTACACCTTC.

This clonotype was picked up many times. J is TRBJ1-1 and V is TRBV5-1, with a possible D match to TRBD1 (5 bases). The CDR3 extends over 11 amino acids. V dropped 6 bases and J dropped 4 bases, with 7 bases sitting between them. In germline, CDR1 is SGHRS, CDR2 YFSETQ. The CDR3 DNA is TGCGCCAGCATTCAGGGCACTGAAGCTTTCTTT. Encoded protein: CASIQGTEAFF.

This clonotype was counted ten times or more. V is TRBV7-9 and J is TRBJ1-2; no firm D call. CDR3 size: 12 residues. Trimming removed 0 bases from V and 7 bases from J, with 6 bases in between. Germline V gene lookup returns CDR1 SEHNR and CDR2 FQNEAQ (reference sequence). The DNA for the CDR3 is TGTGCCAGCAGCTTAGCGGAAGGTGGCTACACCTTC. Its translation: CASSLAEGGYTF.

The chain employs TRBV15 and TRBJ2-7, with D perhaps TRBD1 (5 bases). Trimming shortened V by 5 bases and J by 3 bases, and 14 bases separated the two germline ends. Germline-derived CDR1 and CDR2 are LNHNV and YYDKDF (reference sequence). The CDR3 has 14 amino acids. The CDR3 sequence: CATSRPSDNYEQYF. DNA for the CDR3: TGTGCCACCAGCCGACCCTCGGACAACTACGAGCAGTACTTC.

This clonotype was detected a few times. The chain carries TRBV15 and TRBJ2-1; D unclear. The length of the CDR3 is 14 residues. Germline CDR1 reads LNHNV; CDR2 reads YYDKDF (reference sequence). Trimming cost V 0 bases and J 4 bases, with 7 bases left between them. CDR3 nucleotides: TGTGCCACCAGCAGAGATCTGAAATACAATGAGCAGTTCTTC. Translating it yields CATSRDLKYNEQFF. The complete variable domain, with remaining parts taken from reference TRBV15 and TRBJ2-1, reads DAMVIQNPRYQVTQFGKPVTLSCSQTLNHNVMYWYQQKSSQAPKLLFHYYDKDFNNEADTPDNFQSRRPNTSFCFLDIRSPGLGDTAMYLCATSRDLKYNEQFFGPGTRLTVL.

The rearrangement joins TRBV2 to TRBJ2-3; TRBD1 matches at 10 bases. This CDR3 is 16 amino acids long. CDR1 is SNHLY and CDR2 is FYNNEI in the germline V gene. V was pared by 6 bases and J by 4 bases, with 10 bases of the junction left unmatched. The CDR3 sequence: CASRTPPGTGADTQYF. CDR3 nucleotides: TGTGCCAGCAGAACCCCACCCGGGACAGGGGCAGATACGCAGTATTTT.

In this sample, this clonotype turned up a few times. J is TRBJ2-3 and V is TRBV7-9; TRBD2 aligns across 9 bases. The CDR3 totals 15 residues. CDR1 is SEHNR and CDR2 is FQNEAQ in the germline V gene (reference sequence). V lost 1 base and J lost 4; bases outside the gene matches: 3. CDR3 residues: CASSLDSGGSDTQYF. The DNA for the CDR3 is TGTGCCAGCAGCTTAGACAGCGGGGGGTCAGATACGCAGTATTTT. The full variable domain, completed using reference TRBV7-9 and TRBJ2-3, is DTGVSQNPRHKITKRGQNVTFRCDPISEHNRLYWYRQTLGQGPEFLTYFQNEAQLEKSRLLSDRFSAERPKGSFSTLEIQRTEQGDSAMYLCASSLDSGGSDTQYFGPGTRLTVL.

This clonotype turned up a few times. This rearrangement joins TRBV7-2 to TRBJ1-2; 7 bases fit TRBD1. The CDR3 consists of 15 residues. The germline CDR1 and CDR2 sequences are SGHTA and FQGNSA. V was clipped by 6 bases and J by 0 bases; unmatched bases: 7. For the CDR3, the DNA is TGTGCCAGCAGTCGAGACAGGGTCTCTAACTATGGCTACACCTTC. Protein product: CASSRDRVSNYGYTF.

This clonotype was found a few times. CDR3 protein: CASSVAVNSDTQYF. CDR3 DNA: TGTGCCAGCAGCGTAGCCGTAAATTCCGATACGCAGTATTTT. The rearrangement uses TRBV9 and TRBJ2-3; D gene uncertain. This CDR3 is built from 14 residues. Trimming removed 0 bases at V and 6 bases at J, with 11 bases between. The germline V gene has CDR1 SGDLS and CDR2 YYNGEE.

The genes are TRBV12-3 or TRBV12-4 and TRBJ2-1; D assignment may be TRBD1 or TRBD2 (5 bases each). Deletions cut 6 bases from V and 8 bases from J, with 20 bases between. CDR3 length equals 15 residues. For the CDR3, the DNA is TGTGCCAGCAGCGCCCGGGACCCCATGAGGCATGAGCAGTTCTTC. This translates into CASSARDPMRHEQFF.

This clonotype was observed a handful of times. This sequence joins TRBV5-6 and TRBJ2-1; possibly TRBD2 for D (6 bases). This CDR3 region has 15 residues. Between the trimmed V and J ends, which lost 3 bases and 4 bases, there was a span of 14 bases. Germline loops: CDR1 SGHDT, CDR2 YYEEEE. CDR3 coding DNA: TGTGCCAGCAGCTCTCGTGGGGCGGGGTACAATGAGCAGTTCTTC. Amino acids: CASSSRGAGYNEQFF.

This clonotype appeared a few times. The genes are TRBV24-1 and TRBJ2-7; D unclear. V was cut by 4 bases and J by 5 bases, with 11 bases left in between. CDR1 and CDR2 (germline): KGHDR, SFDVKD. The length of the CDR3 is 13 residues. DNA of the CDR3: TGTGCCACCAGTGACCCGGGCCTGGACGAGCAGTACTTC. Its protein product is CATSDPGLDEQYF.

The chain recombines TRBV5-1 with TRBJ2-5; D unresolved. Germline V gene data show CDR1 as SGHRS and CDR2 as YFSETQ. The V end lost 4 bases, the J end lost 5 bases, and 12 bases lay between the germline ends. This CDR3 comprises 13 residues. The CDR3 region is CASSSTTGETQYF. The CDR3 DNA reads as TGCGCCAGCAGCAGTACCACCGGGGAGACCCAGTACTTC.

This chain uses TRBV28 with TRBJ2-6; no clear D gene. The germline V and J ends were trimmed by 4 bases and 4 bases, with 5 bases remaining between them. Per the germline V gene, CDR1 is MDHEN and CDR2 is SYDVKM. The CDR3 has 13 amino acids. The CDR3 sequence: CASSSRGANVLTF. The CDR3 DNA is TGTGCCAGCAGTTCCAGGGGGGCCAACGTCCTGACTTTC.

The table lists this clonotype with a few counts. The gene calls are TRBV28 and TRBJ2-5; D unclear. Between the trimmed V and J ends, which lost 5 bases and 4 bases, there was a span of 8 bases. This CDR3 region has 12 residues. Germline V gene lookup returns CDR1 MDHEN and CDR2 SYDVKM. The DNA for the CDR3 is TGTGCCAGCAGTGCCACCATAGAGACCCAGTACTTC. Amino acid sequence: CASSATIETQYF.

This clonotype was found many times. The chain links TRBV27 to TRBJ1-3, with no clear D. CDR1 is MNHEY and CDR2 is SMNVEV in the germline V gene (reference sequence). The CDR3 consists of 16 residues. V dropped 4 bases and J dropped 4 bases, with 17 bases sitting between them. The CDR3 sequence: CASSSAGSWSGNTIYF. The CDR3 DNA is TGTGCCAGCAGTTCAGCGGGTTCCTGGTCCGGAAACACCATATATTTT.

This clonotype was seen at least ten times. The chain's CDR3 is CSVEDGGYNEQFF. In DNA form, the CDR3 reads TGCAGCGTTGAAGATGGCGGGTACAATGAGCAGTTCTTC. This chain joins TRBV29-1 and TRBJ2-1; possible D gene TRBD2, 5 bases. There are 13 residues in the CDR3. Trimming took off 0 bases at V and 4 bases at J, with 7 bases between the two ends. The V gene's germline CDR1 is SQVTM and CDR2 ANQGSEA.

The rearrangement uses TRBV7-6 and TRBJ1-2; D ambiguous. Germline CDR1 is SGHVS and CDR2 is FNYEAQ. The CDR3 extends over 13 amino acids. Trimming took 3 bases from V and 2 from J, leaving 7 bases between them. In DNA form, the CDR3 reads TGTGCCAGCAGCTTCGGCAGCAACTATGGCTACACCTTC. It yields the protein CASSFGSNYGYTF.